The 9 T cell receptor beta chains reported below all come from one sample, sequenced in a study of T cells in Graves' hyperthyroidism and ophthalmopathy. RNA transcripts gave rise to amplified TCR beta CDR3 regions. The HTBI primer set served for first-round RT-PCR of the TCR CDR3. Each CDR3 protein is one row after TCRdb ran MiXCR on the multiplex PCR reads. The sample shows some 620,000 distinct CDR3 sequences, around 15% of them seen only once. The specimen was blood. These receptors were taken from a woman in her 30s with Graves' hyperthyroidism.

Many counts were recorded for this clonotype. The genes are TRBV28 and TRBJ2-3, with D possibly TRBD2 on 6 matching bases. The CDR3 has 14 residues. With 6 bases removed from V and 5 bases from J, the gap between germline ends came to 15 bases. Germline values: CDR1 MDHEN, CDR2 SYDVKM. The CDR3 spells CASSLSGWIDTQYF. CDR3 sequence (DNA): TGTGCCAGCAGCCTTAGCGGCTGGATAGATACGCAGTATTTT.

At least ten counts were recorded for this clonotype. This chain uses TRBV5-1 with TRBJ1-1, with D uncertain. The CDR3 sequence is 14 residues long. Germline CDR1 SGHRS, CDR2 YFSETQ. Trimming cost V 4 bases and J 1 base, with 11 bases left between them. The CDR3 DNA sequence: TGCGCCAGCAGCCTCCAGTGGAGGAACACTGAAGCTTTCTTT. Translating gives CASSLQWRNTEAFF.

A remark on this clonotype: One end of the junction varies from germline; a read error may be responsible. This rearrangement joins TRBV20-1 to TRBJ2-1; 12 bases are a match to TRBD2. The CDR3 contains 15 residues. Germline V lookup: CDR1 DFQATT, CDR2 SNEGSKA (reference sequence). In nucleotides, the CDR3 is TGCAGTCCTAGAGCGGGACTAGCGGGTAACAATGAGCAGTTCTTC. This translates into CSPRAGLAGNNEQFF.

V is TRBV19 and J is TRBJ2-7, with D perhaps TRBD1 (5 bases). Germline CDR1 LNHDA, CDR2 SQIVND (reference sequence). V was clipped by 8 bases and J by 4 bases, with 15 bases between them. CDR3 length: 13 residues. CDR3 amino acids: CASGVIGAYEQYF. The CDR3 DNA reads TGTGCCAGTGGTGTGATAGGGGCGTACGAGCAGTACTTC.

This clonotype has a handful of counts. This chain connects TRBV20-1 to TRBJ1-4, with a possible D match to TRBD1 (5 bases). CDR3 length: 16 amino acids. Germline V lookup: CDR1 DFQATT, CDR2 SNEGSKA (reference sequence). V lost 1 base and J 0 bases, leaving 12 bases between the germline ends. CDR3 sequence (DNA): TGCAGTGCTAGAGGTTTCGGGGGAACAACTAATGAAAAACTGTTTTTT. Protein sequence: CSARGFGGTTNEKLFF.

The chain combines TRBV19 with TRBJ1-3, with D hard to call. This CDR3 is built from 12 residues. The V gene lost 2 bases and the J gene lost 5 bases, with 4 bases spanning the gap. Germline CDR1 LNHDA, CDR2 SQIVND (reference sequence). CDR3 amino acids: CASSIRRNTIYF. CDR3 nucleotides: TGTGCCAGTAGTATACGGAGAAACACCATATATTTT. The full variable domain, with the rest looked up from reference TRBV19 and TRBJ1-3, is DGGITQSPKYLFRKEGQNVTLSCEQNLNHDAMYWYRQDPGQGLRLIYYSQIVNDFQKGDIAEGYSVSREKKESFPLTVTSAQKNPTAFYLCASSIRRNTIYFGEGSWLTVV.

Ten or more counts support this clonotype. The V and J genes are TRBV11-2 and TRBJ2-5, with 11 bases matching TRBD2. The CDR3 loop spans 18 amino acids. Germline-derived CDR1 and CDR2 are SGHAT and FQNNGV. With 5 bases clipped from V and 5 bases from J, the junction kept 16 bases outside the gene matches. The CDR3 loop reads CASSPPPPLAGGRETQYF. The DNA for the CDR3 is TGTGCCAGCAGCCCCCCCCCTCCTCTAGCGGGAGGCAGGGAGACCCAGTACTTC.

This clonotype occurred many times. The V call is TRBV12-3 or TRBV12-4, the J call TRBJ1-4; D not certain. The V gene lost 3 bases and the J gene lost 6 bases, with 11 bases spanning the gap. The CDR3 extends over 14 amino acids. In DNA, the CDR3 is TGTGCCAGCAGTTTGTTGGGCACACATGAAAAACTGTTTTTT. It encodes CASSLLGTHEKLFF.

This clonotype was counted between two and nine times. The chain has TRBV11-2 and TRBJ1-4; TRBD1 agrees at 7 bases. Germline assignment: CDR1 SGHAT and CDR2 FQNNGV. This CDR3 region has 16 residues. Trimming at V came to 0 bases and at J to 4 bases, leaving 5 bases not matched to a gene. The CDR3: CASSLEGGLGNEKLFF. CDR3 coding DNA: TGTGCCAGCAGCTTAGAAGGGGGCCTAGGTAATGAAAAACTGTTTTTT. Using reference TRBV11-2 and TRBJ1-4 for the parts outside the CDR3, the full variable domain is EAGVAQSPRYKIIEKRQSVAFWCNPISGHATLYWYQQILGQGPKLLIQFQNNGVVDDSQLPKDRFSAERLKGVDSTLKIQPAKLEDSAVYLCASSLEGGLGNEKLFFGSGTQLSVL.